This T cell receptor (beta chain) is from a study of post-analysis software for immune sequencing data. Study summary: Recorded subtypes: relapsing-remitting, secondary progressive, progressive-relapsing; some patients unannotated.

Tagging with unique molecular identifiers was a feature of the TCR beta cDNA libraries. TCRdb reprocessed the PCR reads with MiXCR, giving one entry per CDR3 protein. The table shows about 560,000 distinct CDR3 sequences, with around 47% occurring only once. Concerning this clonotype itself: What it binds is not known.

Study results and limitations: When patients were compared with controls, a handful of TRBV segments were more frequent, TRBV5-6, TRBV5-1 and TRBV20-1 among them.

The germline V gene encodes CDR1 MNHEY and CDR2 SMNVEV (reference sequence). The length of the CDR3 is 13 residues. Germline trimming cut 7 bases from V and 8 bases from J; bases unmatched to any gene: 7. Specimen: blood. This sequence joins TRBV27 and TRBJ2-1; 8 positions agree with TRBD2. The TCR originated in a girl aged 10 to 17 with multiple sclerosis. CDR3 coding DNA: TGTGCCAGCACGGCGGGAGGCTCGCATGAGCAGTTCTTC. Protein product: CASTAGGSHEQFF.